Each of the 9 T cell receptor beta chains below was sequenced from the same sample in a study of T cell changes during pregnancy in multiple sclerosis. Measured with immunoSEQ multiplex PCR; TCRdb has only the in-frame clones, and not every one. Found here are 90,000 to 120,000 clones, more than 90% of them singletons; the top ten hold more than 0.95%. The specimen comprised peripheral blood, sampled in the second trimester of pregnancy. The receptors were sampled from a female donor with multiple sclerosis, enrolled in a pregnancy study.

The genes are TRBV25-1 and TRBJ1-2, with 8 nucleotides matching TRBD1. V trimming: 4 bases; J trimming: 10 bases; junction bases outside the gene matches: 11. Germline V gene lookup returns CDR1 MGHDK and CDR2 SYGVNS. This CDR3 comprises 14 residues. As DNA, the CDR3 is TGTGCCAGCAGTGCCCATGGACAGGGATGGGACTACACCTTC. Amino acid sequence: CASSAHGQGWDYTF.

The chain couples TRBV2 to TRBJ1-2; possible D gene TRBD1, 5 bases. Per the germline V gene, CDR1 is SNHLY and CDR2 is FYNNEI. The V end was cut by 0 bases, the J end by 5 bases, with 10 bases between. This CDR3 is 14 amino acids long. The CDR3 sequence: CASSEATGSYGYTF. The CDR3 bases are TGTGCCAGCAGTGAAGCCACAGGCAGTTATGGCTACACCTTC.

The J gene is TRBJ1-1, the V gene TRBV18, with 8 nucleotides matching TRBD1. CDR3 length: 15 amino acids. V trimming: 2 bases; J trimming: 8 bases; junction bases outside the gene matches: 10. CDR1 KGHSH and CDR2 LQKENI come from the germline V gene. The CDR3 coding sequence is TGTGCCAGCTCACCAATAGGGACAGGAGGACAAGAAGCTTTCTTT. Protein product: CASSPIGTGGQEAFF.

This chain connects TRBV28 to TRBJ2-7, with D perhaps matching TRBD2 (5 bases). V was cut by 9 bases and J by 5 bases, with 14 bases left in between. Germline values: CDR1 MDHEN, CDR2 SYDVKM. The CDR3 totals 12 residues. CDR3: CASYEGVDEQYF. As DNA, the CDR3 is TGTGCCAGTTACGAGGGAGTTGACGAGCAGTACTTC.

V gene TRBV13 combines with J gene TRBJ2-4, with D maybe TRBD2 (5 bases). Germline-derived CDR1 and CDR2 are PRHDT and FYEKMQ (reference sequence). The ends were cut back, 4 bases at V and 1 base at J, with 17 bases in the middle. The CDR3 consists of 17 residues. The DNA for the CDR3 is TGTGCCAGCAGCTCAACGTCTCTAGCCGAGGCCAAAAACATTCAGTACTTC. It encodes CASSSTSLAEAKNIQYF. The full variable domain, completed using reference TRBV13 and TRBJ2-4, is AAGVIQSPRHLIKEKRETATLKCYPIPRHDTVYWYQQGPGQDPQFLISFYEKMQSDKGSIPDRFSAQQFSDYHSELNMSSLELGDSALYFCASSSTSLAEAKNIQYFGAGTRLSVL.

The chain combines TRBV7-7 with TRBJ2-3, with TRBD1 as a possible D gene (6 bases). The germline V and J ends were trimmed by 5 bases and 3 bases, with 12 bases remaining between them. CDR1 and CDR2 (germline): SSHAT, FNYEAQ (reference sequence). The CDR3 is made up of 14 amino acids. CDR3 in DNA: TGTGCCAGCAGCGCTTCGGACAGAACAGATACGCAGTATTTT. Translated: CASSASDRTDTQYF.

The chain carries TRBV9 and TRBJ2-7, with a weak D call TRBD1 (5 bases). Per the germline V gene, CDR1 is SGDLS and CDR2 is YYNGEE. Trimming pared 1 base from V and 6 bases from J, leaving 14 bases between. This CDR3 is built from 14 residues. The CDR3 DNA follows: TGTGCCAGCAGCGTACGGTGGGGCAGCCTCGAGCAGTACTTC. Translating it yields CASSVRWGSLEQYF.

This clone was seen once. The chain combines TRBV20-1 with TRBJ1-2; tentative D call: TRBD1 (5 bases). The CDR3 runs 11 residues. Germline lookup yields CDR1 DFQATT and CDR2 SNEGSKA (reference sequence). V lost 6 bases to trimming and J lost 6 bases, with 11 bases between them. For the CDR3, the DNA is TGCAGTGCCGGGGGGGGAAATGGCTACACCTTC. Protein: CSAGGGNGYTF.

The chain recombines TRBV2 with TRBJ2-7; tentatively, D is TRBD1 (5 bases). The V and J ends lost 3 bases and 0 bases respectively, with 12 bases between them. CDR3 length: 15 residues. Germline lookup yields CDR1 SNHLY and CDR2 FYNNEI. The CDR3 DNA sequence: TGTGCCAGCAGTGACCCCGGCAGGGCCTCCTACGAGCAGTACTTC. Its protein product is CASSDPGRASYEQYF.